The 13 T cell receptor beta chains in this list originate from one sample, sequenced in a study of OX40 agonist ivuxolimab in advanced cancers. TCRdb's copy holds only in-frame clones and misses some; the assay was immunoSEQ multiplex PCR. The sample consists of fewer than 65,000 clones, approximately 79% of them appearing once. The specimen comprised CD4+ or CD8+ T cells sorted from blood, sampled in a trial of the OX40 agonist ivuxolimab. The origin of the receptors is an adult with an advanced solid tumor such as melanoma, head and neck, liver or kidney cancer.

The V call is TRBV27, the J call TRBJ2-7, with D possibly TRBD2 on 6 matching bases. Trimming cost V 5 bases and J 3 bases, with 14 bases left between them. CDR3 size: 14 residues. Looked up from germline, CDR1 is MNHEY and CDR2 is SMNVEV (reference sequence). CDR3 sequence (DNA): TGTGCCAGCAGTAAGGGAGGAATCGGCTACGAGCAGTACTTC. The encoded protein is CASSKGGIGYEQYF.

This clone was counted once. This CDR3 reads CASSFHGQGSYEQYF. CDR3 bases: TGTGCCAGCAGTTTCCATGGACAGGGATCCTACGAGCAGTACTTC. The gene calls are TRBV27 and TRBJ2-7; 8 nucleotides line up with TRBD1. The CDR3 runs 15 residues. Germline V gene lookup returns CDR1 MNHEY and CDR2 SMNVEV (reference sequence). The V gene end was trimmed by 3 bases and the J gene end by 1 base; junction bases not matched to a gene: 5.

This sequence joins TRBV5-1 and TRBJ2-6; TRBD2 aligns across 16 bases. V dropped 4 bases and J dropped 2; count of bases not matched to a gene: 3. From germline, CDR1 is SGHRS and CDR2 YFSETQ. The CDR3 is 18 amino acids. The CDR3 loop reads CASSPGLAGGPGANVLTF. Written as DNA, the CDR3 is TGCGCCAGCAGCCCGGGACTAGCGGGGGGGCCTGGGGCCAACGTCCTGACTTTC.

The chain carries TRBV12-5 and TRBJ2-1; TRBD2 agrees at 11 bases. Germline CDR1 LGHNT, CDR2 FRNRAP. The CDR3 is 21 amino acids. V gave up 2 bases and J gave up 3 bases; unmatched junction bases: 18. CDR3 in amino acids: CASGLNTPGTSGSYLYNEQFF. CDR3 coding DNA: TGTGCTAGTGGTTTGAACACACCCGGGACTAGCGGATCCTATCTCTACAATGAGCAGTTCTTC.

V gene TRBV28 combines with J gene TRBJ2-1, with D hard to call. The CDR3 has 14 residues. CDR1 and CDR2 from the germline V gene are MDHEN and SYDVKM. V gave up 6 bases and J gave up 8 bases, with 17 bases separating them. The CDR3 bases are TGTGCCAGCAGCCCACCTCCTCGTGCCGATGAGCAGTTCTTC. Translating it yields CASSPPPRADEQFF.

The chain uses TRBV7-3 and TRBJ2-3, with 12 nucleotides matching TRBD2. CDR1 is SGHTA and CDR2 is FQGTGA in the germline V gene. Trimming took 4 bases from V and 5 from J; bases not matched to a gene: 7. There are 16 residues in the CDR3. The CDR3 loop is CASSSKTSGRIDTQYF. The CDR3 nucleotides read TGTGCCAGCAGCTCCAAGACTAGCGGGAGAATAGATACGCAGTATTTT.

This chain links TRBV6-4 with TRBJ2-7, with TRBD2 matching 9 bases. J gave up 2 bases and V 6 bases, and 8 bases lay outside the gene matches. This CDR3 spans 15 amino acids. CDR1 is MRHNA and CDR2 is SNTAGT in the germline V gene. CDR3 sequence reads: CASSRRTSEAYEQYF. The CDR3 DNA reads TGTGCCAGCAGCCGAAGGACTAGCGAAGCCTACGAGCAGTACTTC.

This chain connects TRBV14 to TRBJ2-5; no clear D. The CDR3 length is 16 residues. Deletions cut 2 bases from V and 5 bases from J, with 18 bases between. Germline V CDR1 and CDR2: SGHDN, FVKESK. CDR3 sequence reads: CASSQYGPVVWETQYF. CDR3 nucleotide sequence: TGTGCCAGCAGCCAATACGGGCCGGTAGTTTGGGAGACCCAGTACTTC.

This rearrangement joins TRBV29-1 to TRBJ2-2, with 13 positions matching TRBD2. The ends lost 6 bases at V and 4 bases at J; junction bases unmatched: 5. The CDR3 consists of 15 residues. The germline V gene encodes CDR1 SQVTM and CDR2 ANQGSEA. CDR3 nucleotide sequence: TGCAGCGTGGCGGGACTAGCGGGACCCACCGGGGAGCTGTTTTTT. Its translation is CSVAGLAGPTGELFF.

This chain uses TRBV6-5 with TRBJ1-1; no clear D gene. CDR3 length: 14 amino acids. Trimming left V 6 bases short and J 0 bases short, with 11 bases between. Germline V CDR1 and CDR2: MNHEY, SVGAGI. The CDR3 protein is CASRRTAMNTEAFF. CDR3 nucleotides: TGTGCCAGCAGGCGGACTGCCATGAACACTGAAGCTTTCTTT.

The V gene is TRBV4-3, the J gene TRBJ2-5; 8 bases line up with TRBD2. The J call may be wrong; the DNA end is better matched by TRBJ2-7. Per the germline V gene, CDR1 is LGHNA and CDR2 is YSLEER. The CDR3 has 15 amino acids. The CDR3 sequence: CASSQQLAGPYEQYF. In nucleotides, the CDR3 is TGCGCCAGCAGCCAGCAGCTAGCGGGCCCCTACGAGCAGTACTTC.

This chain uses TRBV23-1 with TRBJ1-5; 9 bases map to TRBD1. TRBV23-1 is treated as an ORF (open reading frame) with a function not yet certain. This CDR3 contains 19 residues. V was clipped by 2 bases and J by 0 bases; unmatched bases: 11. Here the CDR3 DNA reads TGCGCCAGCAGTCAAACCTCCGATAGACAGGGGGTTAGCAATCAGCCCCAGCATTTT. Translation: CASSQTSDRQGVSNQPQHF.

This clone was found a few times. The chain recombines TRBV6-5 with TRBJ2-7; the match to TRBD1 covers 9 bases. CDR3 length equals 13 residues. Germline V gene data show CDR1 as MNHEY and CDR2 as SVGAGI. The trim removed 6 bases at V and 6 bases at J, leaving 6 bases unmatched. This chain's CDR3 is CASRVGQGSEQYF. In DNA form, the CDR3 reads TGTGCCAGCAGGGTCGGACAGGGGAGCGAGCAGTACTTC.